A single sample gave rise to the 18 T cell receptor beta chains below, sequenced in a study of T cell responses to AZD1222 COVID-19 vaccine. TCRdb keeps only in-frame clones here, not all; method: immunoSEQ multiplex PCR. Here the sample spans some 150,000 clones, 70% to 90% being singletons. Sequencing was performed on peripheral blood, taken 28 days after the second AZD1222 dose. The source is an adult who received the AZD1222 COVID-19 vaccine.

The chain joins TRBV2 to TRBJ2-1, with 9 bases aligning to TRBD2. The germline V gene encodes CDR1 SNHLY and CDR2 FYNNEI. V gave up 6 bases and J gave up 7 bases; unmatched junction bases: 13. There are 16 residues in the CDR3. The CDR3 region has the DNA TGTGCCAGCAGCCCCCCTGGGGCTAGCGGGGCGAATGAGCAGTTCTTC. It codes for CASSPPGASGANEQFF.

J is TRBJ2-5 and V is TRBV21-1. TRBV21-1 constitutes a pseudogene. CDR3 length: 13 residues. CDR3 protein: CASSAPEGETQYF. The CDR3 nucleotides are TGTGCCAGCAGCGCCCCTGAGGGGGAGACCCAGTACTTC.

The chain recombines TRBV30 with TRBJ1-2, with 9 positions matching TRBD1. With 5 bases clipped from V and 7 bases from J, the junction kept 8 bases outside the gene matches. CDR1 is GTSNPN, CDR2 SVGIG, per germline (reference sequence). The CDR3 totals 13 residues. As DNA, the CDR3 is TGTGCCTGGGAGGAACAGGGGGCCCGTGGCTACACCTTC. Translating it yields CAWEEQGARGYTF. The variable domain in full, completed from reference TRBV30 and TRBJ1-2, reads SQTIHQWPATLVQPVGSPLSLECTVEGTSNPNLYWYRQAAGRGLQLLFYSVGIGQISSEVPQNLSASRPQDRQFILSSKKLLLSDSGFYLCAWEEQGARGYTFGSGTRLTVV.

The rearrangement links TRBV6-5 to TRBJ2-7, with 10 bases identical to TRBD1. V dropped 5 bases and J dropped 3; count of bases not matched to a gene: 7. CDR1 and CDR2 from the germline V gene are MNHEY and SVGAGI. The CDR3 covers 15 residues. The CDR3 sequence: CASSPLRDRGYEQYF. The CDR3, as DNA: TGTGCCAGCAGTCCACTCCGGGACAGGGGCTACGAGCAGTACTTC.

This clone was counted a single time. V is TRBV15 and J is TRBJ2-1; D unresolved. Germline CDR1 and CDR2: LNHNV and YYDKDF (reference sequence). The CDR3 covers 12 residues. V was trimmed by 2 bases and J by 7 bases, leaving 6 bases between them. The CDR3: CATSRPSNEQFF. The CDR3 region has the DNA TGTGCCACCAGCAGACCTAGTAATGAGCAGTTCTTC.

The rearrangement joins TRBV10-3 to TRBJ1-5; 7 positions agree with TRBD1. The V and J ends lost 10 bases and 5 bases, in that order; junction bases with no gene match: 8. The length of the CDR3 is 13 residues. CDR1 ENHRY and CDR2 SYGVKD come from the germline V gene. As DNA, the CDR3 is TGTGCCACCCAGGGGGGAAGGGATCAGCCCCAGCATTTT. This encodes CATQGGRDQPQHF.

For the CDR3, the DNA is TGTGCCAGTAGGAACGGCGGGCGAACTAATGAAAAACTGTTTTTT. The encoded protein is CASRNGGRTNEKLFF. This chain links TRBV19 with TRBJ1-4; D not certain. Germline CDR1 and CDR2: LNHDA and SQIVND (reference sequence). This CDR3 region has 15 residues. V lost 6 bases, J lost 1 base, and 12 bases lay in between.

The chain is built from TRBV15 and TRBJ1-1; no firm D call. Trimming removed 7 bases at V and 1 base at J, with 16 bases between. CDR1 is LNHNV, CDR2 YYDKDF, per germline (reference sequence). The CDR3 consists of 15 residues. The CDR3 DNA is TGTGCCACCACCCCATCCCCCGGAGAGAACACTGAAGCTTTCTTT. Residues: CATTPSPGENTEAFF.

The chain employs TRBV19 and TRBJ1-2; D ambiguous. Trimming removed 8 bases at V and 1 base at J, with 11 bases between. The CDR3 sequence is 13 residues long. Germline CDR1 LNHDA, CDR2 SQIVND (reference sequence). For the CDR3, the DNA is TGTGCCAGTGCCTATGCGGTTAACTATGGCTACACCTTC. This gives the protein CASAYAVNYGYTF.

CDR3 loop: CASSPSRGAEAFF. CDR3 in DNA: TGTGCCAGCAGTCCCAGCAGGGGGGCTGAAGCTTTCTTT. The V gene is TRBV27, the J gene TRBJ1-1, with 7 bases identical to TRBD1. Germline trimming cut 5 bases from V and 6 bases from J; bases unmatched to any gene: 6. CDR1 is MNHEY, CDR2 SMNVEV, per germline (reference sequence). The CDR3 runs 13 residues.

The chain recombines TRBV2 with TRBJ1-4; a possible D gene is TRBD1 (6 bases). V was pared by 4 bases and J by 3 bases, with 12 bases between. The CDR3 contains 15 residues. Germline CDR1 and CDR2: SNHLY and FYNNEI. The CDR3 DNA is TGTGCCAGCAGTGGCTGGACAGACCCTAATGAAAAACTGTTTTTT. Translating gives CASSGWTDPNEKLFF.

The chain has TRBV29-1 and TRBJ1-2, with a tentative D call TRBD1 (6 bases). Between the trimmed V and J ends, which lost 4 bases and 4 bases, there was a span of 13 bases. The V gene's germline CDR1 is SQVTM and CDR2 ANQGSEA. There are 13 residues in the CDR3. CDR3 sequence: CSVVGGHSYGYTF. The CDR3 region has the DNA TGCAGCGTTGTCGGGGGGCACAGCTATGGCTACACCTTC.

V and J are TRBV3-1 (or the pseudogene TRBV3-2) and TRBJ1-3; D uncertain. The germline V and J ends were trimmed by 0 bases and 1 base, with 10 bases remaining between them. This CDR3 contains 16 residues. Germline loops: CDR1 LGHDT, CDR2 YNNKEL (reference sequence). CDR3 in amino acids: CASSQDPIQSGNTIYF. The CDR3, as DNA: TGTGCCAGCAGCCAAGATCCGATCCAGTCTGGAAACACCATATATTTT.

The rearrangement links TRBV18 to TRBJ1-5; no clear D. The CDR3 consists of 13 residues. Germline assignment: CDR1 KGHSH and CDR2 LQKENI. V lost 6 bases and J lost 4, with 10 bases in between. CDR3 DNA sequence: TGTGCCAGCTCGCCTGACATAAATCAGCCCCAGCATTTT. Amino acid sequence: CASSPDINQPQHF.

The V and J genes are TRBV20-1 and TRBJ1-1; tentative D call: TRBD1 (5 bases). CDR3 length: 10 amino acids. The V and J ends lost 7 bases and 5 bases respectively, with 8 bases between them. From germline, CDR1 is DFQATT and CDR2 SNEGSKA (reference sequence). DNA of the CDR3: TGCAGTGGTCGGGGGACTGAAGCTTTCTTT. This sequence encodes CSGRGTEAFF.

This sequence joins TRBV25-1 and TRBJ2-1; D unclear. Germline V gene sequence: CDR1 MGHDK, CDR2 SYGVNS. The CDR3 length is 13 residues. Trimming left V 6 bases short and J 0 bases short, with 6 bases between. As DNA, the CDR3 is TGTGCCAGCAGGTTAAGCTCCTACAATGAGCAGTTCTTC. Protein product: CASRLSSYNEQFF.

CDR3 sequence: CASSYSKDQPQHF. CDR3 coding DNA: TGTGCCAGCAGTTACTCGAAAGATCAGCCCCAGCATTTT. The chain uses TRBV6-2 or TRBV6-3 and TRBJ1-5; D uncertain. There are 13 residues in the CDR3. CDR1 is MNHEY, CDR2 SVGEGT, per germline. Trimming took off 0 bases at V and 5 bases at J, with 5 bases between the two ends.

J is TRBJ1-5 and V is TRBV2, with D possibly TRBD1 on 5 matching bases. The CDR3 runs to 17 residues. Germline values: CDR1 SNHLY, CDR2 FYNNEI. V lost 4 bases, J lost 0 bases, and 16 bases lay in between. The CDR3 reads CASSVLSGTYSNQPQHF. The CDR3 DNA follows: TGTGCCAGCAGTGTATTAAGTGGGACTTATAGCAATCAGCCCCAGCATTTT. Based on the CDR3 plus reference TRBV2 and TRBJ1-5, the full variable domain is EPEVTQTPSHQVTQMGQEVILRCVPISNHLYFYWYRQILGQKVEFLVSFYNNEISEKSEIFDDQFSVERPDGSNFTLKIRSTKLEDSAMYFCASSVLSGTYSNQPQHFGDGTRLSIL.